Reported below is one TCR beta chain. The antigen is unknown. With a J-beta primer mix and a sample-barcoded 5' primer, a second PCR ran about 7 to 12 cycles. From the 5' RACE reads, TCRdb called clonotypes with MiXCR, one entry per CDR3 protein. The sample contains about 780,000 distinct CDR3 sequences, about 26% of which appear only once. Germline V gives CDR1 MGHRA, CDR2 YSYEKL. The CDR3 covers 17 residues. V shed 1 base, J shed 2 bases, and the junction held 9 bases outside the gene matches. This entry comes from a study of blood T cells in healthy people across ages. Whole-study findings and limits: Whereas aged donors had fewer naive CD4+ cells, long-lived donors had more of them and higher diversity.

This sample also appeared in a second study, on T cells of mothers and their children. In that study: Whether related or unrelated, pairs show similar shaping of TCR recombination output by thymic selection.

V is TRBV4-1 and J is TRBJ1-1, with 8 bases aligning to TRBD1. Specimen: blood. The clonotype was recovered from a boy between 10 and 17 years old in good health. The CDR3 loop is CASSQGWTGYGNTEAFF. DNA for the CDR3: TGCGCCAGCAGCCAAGGTTGGACAGGGTACGGTAACACTGAAGCTTTCTTT.